This T cell receptor beta chain was identified in a study of monozygotic twins with inflammatory bowel disease. After re-calling the 5' RACE reads, TCRdb lists one entry per CDR3 protein, DNA absent. This sample contains a few hundred thousand distinct CDR3 sequences. The sequence was collected from a human donor with ulcerative colitis or Crohn's disease, or a healthy co-twin of an affected twin (not recorded which). Sequencing was performed on blood.

The CDR3 sequence: CASSLAVQFTEAFF. This chain connects TRBV7-2 to TRBJ1-1. CDR3 length: 14 residues. Germline V lookup: CDR1 SGHTA, CDR2 FQGNSA.